The 10 T cell receptor beta chains presented below share a single source sample, sequenced in a study of T cell responses to AZD1222 COVID-19 vaccine. Produced via immunoSEQ multiplex PCR; TCRdb's table is partial and in-frame only. The table has some 110,000 clones, 85% to 90% seen once. Specimen: peripheral blood, collected 28 days after the second AZD1222 dose. Receptors were obtained from an adult who received the AZD1222 COVID-19 vaccine.

The genes are TRBV4-3 and TRBJ2-7; D may be TRBD1 or TRBD2 (5 bases each). The CDR3 runs 14 residues. With 0 bases removed from V and 5 bases from J, the gap between germline ends came to 11 bases. Germline CDR1 reads LGHNA; CDR2 reads YSLEER. The CDR3 DNA follows: TGCGCCAGCAGCCAAGACGAGGGGAGCAACGAGCAGTACTTC. Translated: CASSQDEGSNEQYF.

The V gene is TRBV12-3 or TRBV12-4, the J gene TRBJ2-2; no clear D gene. V was shortened by 1 base and J by 4 bases, with 4 bases between the two germline ends. CDR3 size: 13 residues. In DNA form, the CDR3 reads TGTGCCAGCAGTTTAGGGGTCACCGGGGAGCTGTTTTTT. Amino acids: CASSLGVTGELFF.

V and J are TRBV11-3 and TRBJ1-2; D ambiguous. Trimming took 6 bases from V and 8 from J, leaving 19 bases between them. Germline V gene data show CDR1 as SGHNT and CDR2 as YENEEA. The CDR3 is 14 amino acids. The CDR3 is CASRKTNDIRGYTF. The CDR3 DNA is TGTGCCAGCAGGAAGACAAATGACATCCGAGGCTACACCTTC. Variable domain in full (rest from reference TRBV11-3 and TRBJ1-2): EAGVVQSPRYKIIEKKQPVAFWCNPISGHNTLYWYLQNLGQGPELLIRYENEEAVDDSQLPKDRFSAERLKGVDSTLKIQPAELGDSAVYLCASRKTNDIRGYTFGSGTRLTVV.

The chain couples TRBV21-1 to TRBJ2-4; the listed D gene, TRBD2, was not tested against the DNA. TRBV21-1 is a documented pseudogene. CDR3 length: 14 amino acids. DNA for the CDR3: TGTGCCAGCAGCAATACGGGGGGGCCGGTCATTCAGTACTTC. Residues: CASSNTGGPVIQYF.

V gene TRBV11-3 combines with J gene TRBJ2-1, with D unresolved. Germline lookup yields CDR1 SGHNT and CDR2 YENEEA. Between the trimmed V and J ends, which lost 1 base and 5 bases, there was a span of 15 bases. This CDR3 is built from 16 residues. Here the CDR3 reads CASSLGRLLAHNEQFF. The CDR3 DNA sequence: TGTGCCAGCAGCTTAGGTCGCCTACTGGCGCACAATGAGCAGTTCTTC.

CDR3 in amino acids: CASSIVGRGAYEQYF. As DNA, the CDR3 is TGTGCCAGTAGTATAGTTGGCAGGGGGGCTTACGAGCAGTACTTC. The V and J genes are TRBV19 and TRBJ2-7; weak D call: TRBD1 (7 bases). The germline gives CDR1 LNHDA, CDR2 SQIVND (reference sequence). V lost 1 base, J lost 4 bases, and 14 bases lay in between. The CDR3 spans 15 residues.

The chain is built from TRBV7-8 and TRBJ2-7, with 15 nucleotides matching TRBD2. V lost 1 base and J lost 4; bases outside the gene matches: 2. Germline V CDR1 and CDR2: SGHVS, FQNEAQ. The CDR3 consists of 16 residues. The CDR3 loop is CASSLGTSGGAYEQYF. As DNA, the CDR3 is TGTGCCAGCAGCTTAGGGACTAGCGGGGGGGCATACGAGCAGTACTTC.

CDR3 sequence (DNA): TGTGCCAGTATGCAGTATTCCTACGAGCAGTACTTC. Translation gives CASMQYSYEQYF. The chain links TRBV19 to TRBJ2-7; D call uncertain. V shed 7 bases and J shed 1 base, with 8 bases lying between them. The CDR3 extends over 12 amino acids. Germline V gives CDR1 LNHDA, CDR2 SQIVND (reference sequence).

The chain has TRBV5-1 and TRBJ1-2, with D possibly being TRBD1 (6 bases). CDR1 and CDR2 (germline): SGHRS, YFSETQ. Trimming removed 0 bases at V and 2 bases at J, with 11 bases between. The CDR3 is made up of 15 amino acids. The CDR3: CASSLAGDINYGYTF. In DNA form, the CDR3 reads TGCGCCAGCAGCTTGGCAGGGGATATAAACTATGGCTACACCTTC.

On this clone itself: Distinct nucleotide sequences in the sample also encode this CDR3. V gene TRBV9 combines with J gene TRBJ2-7; TRBD1 matches at 7 bases. V was clipped by 0 bases and J by 2 bases; unmatched bases: 2. This CDR3 has 14 amino acids. Germline V gene sequence: CDR1 SGDLS, CDR2 YYNGEE. The CDR3 nucleotides read TGTGCCAGCAGCGTAGGACAGGGAGCCTACGAGCAGTACTTC. Translating gives CASSVGQGAYEQYF.